These 10 T cell receptor beta chains were all obtained from the same sample, sequenced in a study of response to subunit inactivated influenza vaccine. TCRdb reprocessed the RT-PCR reads with MiXCR, giving one entry per CDR3 protein. This table holds roughly 500,000 distinct CDR3 sequences, roughly 25% found once. Sequenced material: CD4+ T cells sorted from PBMCs, taken around 5 days after vaccination. The receptor set was obtained from a man in his fifties or sixties who received an inactivated influenza vaccine.

Only a few counts were recorded for this clonotype. V gene TRBV6-5 combines with J gene TRBJ1-3; 9 bases align to TRBD1. The CDR3 is 15 amino acids. With 2 bases clipped from V and 5 bases from J, the junction kept 4 bases outside the gene matches. The germline V gene encodes CDR1 MNHEY and CDR2 SVGAGI. The CDR3, as DNA: TGTGCCAGCAGTTACCCGGGACAGGGAAGAAACACCATATATTTT. Translated: CASSYPGQGRNTIYF.

The chain couples TRBV6-1 to TRBJ1-5; D is unclear. Germline values: CDR1 MNHNS, CDR2 SASEGT. The CDR3 runs to 16 residues. V shed 8 bases and J shed 4 bases, with 21 bases lying between them. The CDR3 region is CASGIKQRPMNQPQHF. CDR3 nucleotide sequence: TGTGCCAGCGGTATCAAGCAGAGACCGATGAATCAGCCCCAGCATTTT.

The CDR3 is CASSQEPITYEQYF. In DNA form, the CDR3 reads TGTGCCAGCAGCCAAGAGCCTATCACCTACGAGCAGTACTTC. The chain is built from TRBV3-1 and TRBJ2-7; no reliable D call. Trimming left V 0 bases short and J 2 bases short, with 8 bases between. From germline, CDR1 is LGHDT and CDR2 YNNKEL (reference sequence). The CDR3 has 14 amino acids.

V gene TRBV4-1 combines with J gene TRBJ1-2, with unresolved D. The CDR3 is 13 residues long. Germline CDR1 MGHRA, CDR2 YSYEKL. The V and J ends lost 4 bases and 8 bases respectively, with 14 bases between them. For the CDR3, the DNA is TGCGCCAGCAGCCCTCCCTTCGGTGGCGGCTACACCTTC. This codes for CASSPPFGGGYTF.

The CDR3 DNA sequence: TGTGCCAGCAGCACACACAGCGGGAGGCGGACCGGGGAGCTGTTTTTT. Its translation is CASSTHSGRRTGELFF. The chain uses TRBV6-1 and TRBJ2-2; 9 bases are shared with TRBD2. The CDR3 is made up of 16 amino acids. J gave up 5 bases and V 6 bases, and 10 bases lay outside the gene matches. The germline V gene encodes CDR1 MNHNS and CDR2 SASEGT.

This clonotype was seen only a few times. This sequence joins TRBV11-2 and TRBJ2-7; either TRBD1 or TRBD2 may supply D (5 bases each). The CDR3 is 12 residues long. Trimming pared 3 bases from V and 7 bases from J, leaving 10 bases between. Germline CDR1 and CDR2: SGHAT and FQNNGV. CDR3 sequence: CASSLEEGEQYF. In nucleotides, the CDR3 is TGTGCCAGCAGCTTGGAAGAGGGGGAGCAGTACTTC.

This clonotype was counted at least ten times. The chain carries TRBV30 and TRBJ1-5; possibly TRBD1 for D (5 bases). Germline V CDR1 and CDR2: GTSNPN, SVGIG (reference sequence). CDR3 length: 14 amino acids. V was trimmed by 4 bases and J by 0 bases, leaving 10 bases between them. Here the CDR3 reads CAWTGTGSNQPQHF. The DNA for the CDR3 is TGTGCCTGGACTGGGACCGGTAGCAATCAGCCCCAGCATTTT.

The V call is TRBV10-3, the J call TRBJ2-1; D is uncertain. Trimming removed 0 bases from V and 8 bases from J, with 5 bases in between. CDR1 and CDR2 from the germline V gene are ENHRY and SYGVKD. The CDR3 consists of 12 residues. In DNA, the CDR3 is TGTGCCATCAGTGAGTCCTCTGATGAGCAGTTCTTC. It yields the protein CAISESSDEQFF.

The rearrangement uses TRBV4-2 and TRBJ1-5; tentative D call: TRBD1 (6 bases). Germline V gene data show CDR1 as LGHNA and CDR2 as YNFKEQ. CDR3 size: 16 residues. V lost 1 base, J lost 3 bases, and 13 bases lay in between. Written as DNA, the CDR3 is TGTGCCAGCAGCCAAGCAGCAGGGGCTTTCAATCAGCCCCAGCATTTT. Translating gives CASSQAAGAFNQPQHF.

This clonotype was seen more than once but under ten times. The chain carries TRBV7-9 and TRBJ1-1; 11 bases match TRBD1. The CDR3 extends over 15 amino acids. The junction had 2 bases not matched to a gene; V was cut back by 4 bases and J by 1 base. Germline V gene lookup returns CDR1 SEHNR and CDR2 FQNEAQ (reference sequence). The CDR3 is CASSWGQGGNTEAFF. CDR3 coding DNA: TGTGCCAGCAGCTGGGGACAGGGGGGGAACACTGAAGCTTTCTTT.